The clone carrying this T cell receptor beta chain was found a few times. Antigen: not known. These data originate in a study of OX40 agonist ivuxolimab in advanced cancers. Whole-study context: Cancers in dose escalation were hepatocellular, melanoma, renal cell and head and neck. Partial responses were observed in three patients, of whom one had hepatocellular carcinoma and two had cutaneous melanoma. General study results and limits: In the 0.1-3.0 mg/kg groups, partial responders showed among the lowest expansion. Clones of CD4+ and CD8+ blood T cells grew by week 6 at doses of 0.1 to 3.0 mg/kg.

The ends lost 0 bases at V and 3 bases at J; junction bases unmatched: 12. The CDR3 is 17 amino acids. Germline-derived CDR1 and CDR2 are SGHKS and YYEKEE (reference sequence). Measured with immunoSEQ multiplex PCR; TCRdb has only the in-frame clones, and not every one. The table lists about 50,000 clones, about nine tenths of them singletons, with approximately 12% in the top ten. Sequencing was performed on CD4+ or CD8+ T cells sorted from blood, taken in a trial of the OX40 agonist ivuxolimab. The V and J genes are TRBV5-5 and TRBJ2-7; the match to TRBD1 covers 7 bases. The source of this sequence is an adult with an advanced solid tumor such as melanoma, head and neck, liver or kidney cancer. CDR3 bases: TGTGCCAGCAGCTTGGCCCCCCGACAGGGCGCTAGCTACGAGCAGTACTTC. Translation gives CASSLAPRQGASYEQYF.